This TCR beta chain came from a study of T cell responses to AZD1222 COVID-19 vaccine. Second doses were pooled across both intervals (about 4 or about 12 weeks). About this clone: The antigen is unknown.

The assay was immunoSEQ multiplex PCR, and TCRdb's table has in-frame clones only and misses some. The sample contains about 110,000 clones, 92% of which appear only once. Broader study findings: Spike-specific TCR breadth rose after two AZD1222 doses, and depth rose as well.

This TCR was recovered from an adult who received the AZD1222 COVID-19 vaccine. The sample here was peripheral blood, taken 28 days after the second AZD1222 dose.

The CDR3 protein is CASSAFSSGPMNTEAFF. CDR3 coding DNA: TGTGCCAGCAGCGCATTTTCGTCCGGGCCGATGAACACTGAAGCTTTCTTT. The chain recombines TRBV5-5 with TRBJ1-1; D is unresolved. Between the trimmed V and J ends, which lost 4 bases and 0 bases, there was a span of 19 bases. This CDR3 is built from 17 residues. Germline V gene sequence: CDR1 SGHKS, CDR2 YYEKEE (reference sequence).